The clone carrying this T cell receptor beta chain has just a few counts. Antigen unknown. The sample comes from a study of early T cells in non-severe SARS-CoV-2 infection. Across the whole study: The authors sequenced bulk RNA from unsorted whole blood, leaving chains unpaired.

The study's findings and limits: Reliance on VDJdb matching favored anti-spike CD8 responses; private and CD4 specificities were missed.

One entry per CDR3 protein, called by TCRdb with MiXCR from the 5' RACE reads. The data hold about 90,000 distinct CDR3 sequences, with approximately 12% observed a single time. There are 15 residues in the CDR3. Germline assignment: CDR1 DFQATT and CDR2 SNEGSKA (reference sequence). Trimming removed 0 bases from V and 3 bases from J, with 11 bases in between. This clonotype was sampled from an adult who was a healthcare worker with PCR-confirmed SARS-CoV-2 infection or an uninfected control (not recorded which). V usage is TRBV20-1 and J usage is TRBJ1-4; D not certain. Specimen: whole blood, collected at baseline. The DNA for the CDR3 is TGCAGTGCTAGAGATGCGGCAGATCCTAATGAAAAACTGTTTTTT. Protein: CSARDAADPNEKLFF.